A selection of T cell receptor beta chains follows, all from one sample in a study of cytomegalovirus exposure and HLA in healthy donors. Data came from immunoSEQ multiplex PCR; TCRdb stores just in-frame clones and leaves some out. The sample holds under 110,000 clones, 85% to 90% seen once. The sequenced material came from PBMCs. Receptors originate from a man aged 25-45 years in good health and CMV-seronegative. The CDR3 runs from the conserved cysteine through the conserved F or W. D genes are given only for firm matches.

>TRBV7-3|TRBJ1-1|.
TGTGCCAGCAGCTTAGGTACCTCGGTGGCTGAAGCTTTCTTT
CASSLGTSVAEAFF
>TRBV4-1|TRBJ1-1|.
TGCGCCAGCAGCCAACGCAGGGAATTCGGTGAAGCTTTCTTT
CASSQRREFGEAFF
>TRBV7-9|TRBJ2-6|.
TGTGCCAGCAGCCCGGGGGGGGCCAACGTCCTGACTTTC
CASSPGGANVLTF
>TRBV9|TRBJ2-5|TRBD2
TGTGCCAGCAGCCCGGGACTAGCGGGGCGTGTCGGGGAGACCCAGTACTTC
CASSPGLAGRVGETQYF
>TRBV5-4|TRBJ2-7|TRBD2
TGTGCCAGCAGCCCGAGCGGGAGGGTCTACGAGCAGTACTTC
CASSPSGRVYEQYF
>TRBV5-4|TRBJ2-1|.
TGTGCCAGCAGCTCCATCGGGGAGCAGTTCTTC
CASSSIGEQFF
>TRBV14|TRBJ2-3|.
TGTGCCAGCAGCCAAGAAGAGCCAGATACGCAGTATTTT
CASSQEEPDTQYF
>TRBV27|TRBJ1-4|.
TGTGCCAGCAGGGGAGGGGGTGAAAAACTGTTTTTT
CASRGGGEKLFF
>TRBV4-3|TRBJ2-1|TRBD2
TGCGCCAGCAGCCAAGTAAGCGGGAGCGGTACCTACAATGAGCAGTTCTTC
CASSQVSGSGTYNEQFF
>TRBV30|TRBJ1-5|TRBD1
TGTGCCTGGAGTTGGACAGGCAGTGAGAATCAGCCCCAGCATTTT
CAWSWTGSENQPQHF
>TRBV6-5|TRBJ2-2|.
TGTGCCAGTTATGCAGACACCGGGGAGCTGTTTTTT
CASYADTGELFF
>TRBV5-1|TRBJ1-3|.
TGCGCCAGCAGCTTGGTGGCCAGCTCTGGAAACACCATATATTTT
CASSLVASSGNTIYF
>TRBV5-4|TRBJ1-1|TRBD1
TGTGCCAGCAGGAGGACAGGGGGTTCCGACACTGAAGCTTTCTTT
CASRRTGGSDTEAFF